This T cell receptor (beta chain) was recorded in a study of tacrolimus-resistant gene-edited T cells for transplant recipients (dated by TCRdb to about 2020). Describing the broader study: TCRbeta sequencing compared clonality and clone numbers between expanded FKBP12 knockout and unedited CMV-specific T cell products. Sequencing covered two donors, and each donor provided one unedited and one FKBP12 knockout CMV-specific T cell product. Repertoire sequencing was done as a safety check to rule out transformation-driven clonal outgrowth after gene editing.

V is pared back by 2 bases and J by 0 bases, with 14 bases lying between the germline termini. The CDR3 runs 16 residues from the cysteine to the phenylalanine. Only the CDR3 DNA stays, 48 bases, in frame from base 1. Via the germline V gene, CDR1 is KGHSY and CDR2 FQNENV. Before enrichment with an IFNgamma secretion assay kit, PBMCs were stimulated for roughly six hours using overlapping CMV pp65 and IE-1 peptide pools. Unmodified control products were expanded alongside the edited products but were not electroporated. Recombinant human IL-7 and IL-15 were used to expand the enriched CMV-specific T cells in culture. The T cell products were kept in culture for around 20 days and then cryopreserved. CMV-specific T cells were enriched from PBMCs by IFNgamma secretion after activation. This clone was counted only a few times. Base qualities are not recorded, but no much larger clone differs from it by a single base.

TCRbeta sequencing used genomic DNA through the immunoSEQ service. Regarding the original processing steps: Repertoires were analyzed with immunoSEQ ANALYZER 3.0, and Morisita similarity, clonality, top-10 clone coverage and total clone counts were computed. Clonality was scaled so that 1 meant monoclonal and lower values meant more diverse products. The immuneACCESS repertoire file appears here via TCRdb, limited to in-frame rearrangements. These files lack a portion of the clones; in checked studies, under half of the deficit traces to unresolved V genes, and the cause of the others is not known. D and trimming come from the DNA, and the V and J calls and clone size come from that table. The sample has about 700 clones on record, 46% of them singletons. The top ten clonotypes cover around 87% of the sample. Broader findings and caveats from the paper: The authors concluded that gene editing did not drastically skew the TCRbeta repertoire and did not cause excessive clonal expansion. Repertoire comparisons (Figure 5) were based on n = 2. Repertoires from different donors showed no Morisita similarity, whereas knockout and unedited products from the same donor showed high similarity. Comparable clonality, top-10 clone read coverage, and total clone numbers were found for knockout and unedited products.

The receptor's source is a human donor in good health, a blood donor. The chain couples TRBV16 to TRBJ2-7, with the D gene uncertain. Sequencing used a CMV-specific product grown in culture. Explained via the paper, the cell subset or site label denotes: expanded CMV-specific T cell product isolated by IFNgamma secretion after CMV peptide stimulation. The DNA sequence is TGTGCCAGCAGCCAAGGTCTGGCGGATCCCTCCTACGAGCAGTACTTC. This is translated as CASSQGLADPSYEQYF. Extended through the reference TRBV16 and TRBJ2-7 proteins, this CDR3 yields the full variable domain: GEEVAQTPKHLVRGEGQKAKLYCAPIKGHSYVFWYQQVLKNEFKFLISFQNENVFDETGMPKERFSAKCLPNSPCSLEIQATKLEDSAVYFCASSQGLADPSYEQYFGPGTRLTVT.